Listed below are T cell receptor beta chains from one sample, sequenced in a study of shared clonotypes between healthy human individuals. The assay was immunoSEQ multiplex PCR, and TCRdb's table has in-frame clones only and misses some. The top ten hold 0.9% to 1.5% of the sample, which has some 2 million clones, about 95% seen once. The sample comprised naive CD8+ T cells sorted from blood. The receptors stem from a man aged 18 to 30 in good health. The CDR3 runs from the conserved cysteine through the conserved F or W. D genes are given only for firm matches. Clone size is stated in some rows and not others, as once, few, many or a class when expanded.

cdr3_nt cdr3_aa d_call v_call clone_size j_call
TGTGCCAGCAGTGAAGAAACTTGGGGGAACACCGGGGAGCTGTTTTTT CASSEETWGNTGELFF . TRBV25-1 . TRBJ2-2
TGTGCCAGTAGTTCGTCGGACGACAGTAGCACAGATACGCAGTATTTT CASSSSDDSSTDTQYF . TRBV19 . TRBJ2-3
TGCGCCAGCAGCCAAGGAATGGGGCCTGGCGAAGCTTTCTTT CASSQGMGPGEAFF . TRBV4-3 once TRBJ1-1
TGTGCCATGGAGGGTAACGAGCAGTACTTC CAMEGNEQYF . TRBV2 . TRBJ2-7
TGTGCCTTGCCCGTTGGGGGCGACTATGGCTACACCTTC CALPVGGDYGYTF . TRBV2 . TRBJ1-2
TGTGCCAGTAGCCCTAATAACAATGAGCAGTTCTTC CASSPNNNEQFF . TRBV6-5 . TRBJ2-1
TGTGCCAGTAGTATAGTCTTTGGGACAACTAACTATGGCTACACCTTC CASSIVFGTTNYGYTF . TRBV19 . TRBJ1-2
TGTGCCAGCAGTTACGGGAGCGGCCCCACAGATACGCAGTATTTT CASSYGSGPTDTQYF . TRBV6-5 . TRBJ2-3
TGTGCCAGCAGCTTAGCGGACACCTACGAGCAGTACTTC CASSLADTYEQYF . TRBV7-9 . TRBJ2-7
TGTGCCAGTAGTATCTCCGCCTCCTACGAGCAGTACTTC CASSISASYEQYF . TRBV19 . TRBJ2-7
TGTGCCAGCAGCTTAGCGGAGGGATCCGGATCCTACACCTTC CASSLAEGSGSYTF . TRBV7-6 . TRBJ1-2
TGTGCCAGTAGTACCCACCCGGAAGAGAGCTCCTACGAGCAGTACTTC CASSTHPEESSYEQYF . TRBV19 . TRBJ2-7
TGTGCCAGCAGTTCGGTCCCCGAGACTAGCACCCATGAGCAGTTCTTC CASSSVPETSTHEQFF TRBD2 TRBV27 . TRBJ2-1
TGTGCCAGCAGTTACTCCAACCGGGGGATTTCTGAAGCTTTCTTT CASSYSNRGISEAFF . TRBV6-5 . TRBJ1-1
TGTGCCAGCAGCTTGGCGGGGAAGGAGGGGGACAATGAGCAGTTCTTC CASSLAGKEGDNEQFF . TRBV5-6 . TRBJ2-1
TGCGCCAGCAGCTTGGAGTCCTTTAGTTCCGGAAACACCATATATTTT CASSLESFSSGNTIYF . TRBV5-1 . TRBJ1-3
TGTGCCAGCAGTGTAGACTGGGGATACACTGAAGCTTTCTTT CASSVDWGYTEAFF . TRBV6-1 . TRBJ1-1
TGTGCCAGCAGCCCGGCCCCTAATGAAAAACTGTTTTTT CASSPAPNEKLFF . TRBV7-3 . TRBJ1-4
TGTGCCAGCAGTGAAGAAGCGTACACAGGCTATGGCTACACCTTC CASSEEAYTGYGYTF . TRBV2 . TRBJ1-2
TGTGCCAGTAGTATCCTTGGCGGGAGCGGCAATGAGCAGTTCTTC CASSILGGSGNEQFF TRBD2 TRBV19 . TRBJ2-1
TGCGCCAGCAGCCAAGATCCCCTAGCGGGGGTCTACAATGAGCAGTTCTTC CASSQDPLAGVYNEQFF TRBD2 TRBV4-3 . TRBJ2-1
TGTGCCAGCAGCGTAGAGGATCAGGGACCCTACGAGCAGTACTTC CASSVEDQGPYEQYF . TRBV9 . TRBJ2-7
TGTGCCAGCAGCTTAGGGCCCCCCCTAGCGGGGGGGCCTACAGATACGCAGTATTTT CASSLGPPLAGGPTDTQYF TRBD2 TRBV7-8 . TRBJ2-3
TGTGCCAGCAGTTCGCCAGGGGCTAATTCGCCCCTCCACTTT CASSSPGANSPLHF . TRBV27 . TRBJ1-6
TGTGCCAGCAGCCGACCGCAGCTAACCTACGAGCAGTACTTC CASSRPQLTYEQYF . TRBV7-9 . TRBJ2-7
TGTGCCAGCAGTTACGGGAGTGCCACAGATACGCAGTATTTT CASSYGSATDTQYF . TRBV6-5 . TRBJ2-3
TGTGCCATCAGTGATATTGGGGGACAGGTTGGTGAAAAACTGTTTTTT CAISDIGGQVGEKLFF TRBD1 TRBV10-3 . TRBJ1-4
TGTGCCAGTGGAGCGGTACCACAAGGGGAGCTGTTTTTT CASGAVPQGELFF . TRBV19 . TRBJ2-2
TGTGCCAGCAGTGAGAAGTCCTATGGCTACACCTTC CASSEKSYGYTF . TRBV6-6 . TRBJ1-2
TGTGCTAGTGGTCCAGGGGACAGACCTTACAATGAGCAGTTCTTC CASGPGDRPYNEQFF TRBD1 TRBV12-5 . TRBJ2-1
TGTGCCAGCAGCTTAGGGGCAGGGGTTTATGGCTACACCTTC CASSLGAGVYGYTF . TRBV13 . TRBJ1-2
TGTGCCAGCAGCCTACTGCGGGAGCACACAGATACGCAGTATTTT CASSLLREHTDTQYF TRBD2 TRBV6-5 . TRBJ2-3
TGTGCCAGCGGGGCAGGTGGGAACGAGCAGTACTTC CASGAGGNEQYF . TRBV27 once TRBJ2-7
TGTGCCAGCAGCTTAGAACTAGCGGGAGAGGAGCAGTTCTTC CASSLELAGEEQFF TRBD2 TRBV13 . TRBJ2-1
TGTGCCAGCACCGACAGGGGGCGATCAGATACGCAGTATTTT CASTDRGRSDTQYF TRBD1 TRBV25-1 once TRBJ2-3
TGTGCCAGCATGCGGGACGGGGACCCAAACTATGGCTACACCTTC CASMRDGDPNYGYTF . TRBV27 . TRBJ1-2
TGTGCCAGCAGTTCTCGGGGGAATGAGCAGTTCTTC CASSSRGNEQFF . TRBV27 once TRBJ2-1
TGTGCCAGCAGTTATGTCCGGGGCTGGACAGGGGGTAATGAAAAACTGTTTTTT CASSYVRGWTGGNEKLFF TRBD1 TRBV28 once TRBJ1-4
TGCGCCAGCAGCCAAGATCAGAATAATTCACCCCTCCACTTT CASSQDQNNSPLHF . TRBV4-1 few TRBJ1-6
TGTGCCGACGCTGGGACTAGCGCTGAGACCCAGTACTTC CADAGTSAETQYF TRBD2 TRBV7-9 . TRBJ2-5